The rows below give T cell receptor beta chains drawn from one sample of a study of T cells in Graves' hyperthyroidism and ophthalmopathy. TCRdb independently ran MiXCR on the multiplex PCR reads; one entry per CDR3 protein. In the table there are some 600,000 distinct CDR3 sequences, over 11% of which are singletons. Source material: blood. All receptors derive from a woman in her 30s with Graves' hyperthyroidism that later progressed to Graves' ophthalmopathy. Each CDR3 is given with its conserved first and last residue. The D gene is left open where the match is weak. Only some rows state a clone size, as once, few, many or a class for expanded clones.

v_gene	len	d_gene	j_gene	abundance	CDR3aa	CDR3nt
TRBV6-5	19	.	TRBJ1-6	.	CASSYSVALPSSYNSPLHF	TGTGCCAGCAGTTACTCGGTGGCCTTACCGAGCTCCTATAATTCACCCCTCCACTTT
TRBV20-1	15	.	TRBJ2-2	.	CSARAGPSSGGELFF	TGCAGTGCTAGAGCTGGACCCTCCTCGGGCGGGGAGCTGTTTTTT
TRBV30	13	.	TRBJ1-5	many	CAWSKGSNQPQHF	TGTGCCTGGAGTAAGGGGAGCAATCAGCCCCAGCATTTT
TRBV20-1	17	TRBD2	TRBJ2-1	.	CSARSGGEFSSYNEQFF	TGCAGTGCTAGGAGCGGGGGGGAATTCAGCTCCTACAATGAGCAGTTCTTC
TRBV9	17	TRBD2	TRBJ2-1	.	CASSATGLAGGGNEQFF	TGTGCCAGCAGCGCCACGGGACTAGCGGGTGGGGGGAATGAGCAGTTCTTC
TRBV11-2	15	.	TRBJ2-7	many	CASSLTGSLAEVQYF	TGTGCCAGCAGCTTAACGGGATCCCTGGCGGAGGTGCAGTACTTC
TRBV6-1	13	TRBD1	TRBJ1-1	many	CASRRQGNTEAFF	TGTGCCAGCAGGCGACAGGGGAACACTGAAGCTTTCTTT
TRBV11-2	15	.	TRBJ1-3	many	CASSLVEGPGNTIYF	TGTGCCAGCAGCTTAGTTGAGGGACCTGGAAACACCATATATTTT
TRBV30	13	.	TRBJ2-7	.	CAWAGFMGREQYF	TGTGCCTGGGCAGGGTTTATGGGTCGCGAGCAGTACTTC
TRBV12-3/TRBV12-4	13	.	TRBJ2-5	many	CASSLEGSETQYF	TGTGCCAGCAGTTTAGAGGGATCGGAGACCCAGTACTTC
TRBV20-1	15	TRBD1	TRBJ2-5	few	CSARAAQGARETQYF	TGCAGTGCTAGAGCTGCACAGGGGGCTCGCGAGACCCAGTACTTC